This T cell receptor beta chain was recorded in a study of shared clonotypes between healthy human individuals. Germline CDR1 LGHNA, CDR2 YSLEER. The trim removed 0 bases at V and 3 bases at J, leaving 0 bases unmatched. This CDR3 has 14 amino acids. Sequencing was performed with immunoSEQ multiplex PCR; in TCRdb, only in-frame clones are kept and a portion is missing. The sample holds around 2,000,000 clones, about 95% seen once. Notes on this clone: Within the sample, other DNA sequences also encode this same CDR3.

Terminally differentiated effector memory CD45RA+ cells were left out of the naive CD8 fraction, which was CD45RO-negative and positively selected for CCR7. The sequence was collected from a man aged 18 to 29 in good health. What was sequenced was naive CD8+ T cells sorted from blood. This chain links TRBV4-3 with TRBJ2-7; 9 bases align to TRBD2. The chain's CDR3 is CASSQDSGSYEQYF. Written as DNA, the CDR3 is TGCGCCAGCAGCCAAGATAGCGGGAGCTACGAGCAGTACTTC.